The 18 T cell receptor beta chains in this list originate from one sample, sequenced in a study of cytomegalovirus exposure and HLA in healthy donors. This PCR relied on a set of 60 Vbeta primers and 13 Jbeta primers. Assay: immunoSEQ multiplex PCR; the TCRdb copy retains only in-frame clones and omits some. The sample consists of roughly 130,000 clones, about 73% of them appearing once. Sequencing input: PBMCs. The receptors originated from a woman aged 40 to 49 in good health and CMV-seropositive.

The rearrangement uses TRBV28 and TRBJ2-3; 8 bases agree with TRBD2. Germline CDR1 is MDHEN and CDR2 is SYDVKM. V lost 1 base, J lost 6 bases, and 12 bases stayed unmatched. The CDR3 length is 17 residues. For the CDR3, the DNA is TGTGCCAGCAGTTTATTTGCGGCGGGAGGAACGAGGGATACGCAGTATTTT. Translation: CASSLFAAGGTRDTQYF.

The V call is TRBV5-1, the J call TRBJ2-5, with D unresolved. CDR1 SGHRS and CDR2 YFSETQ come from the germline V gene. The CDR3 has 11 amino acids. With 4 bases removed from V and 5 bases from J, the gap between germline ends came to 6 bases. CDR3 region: CASSNEETQYF. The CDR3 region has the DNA TGCGCCAGCAGCAATGAGGAGACCCAGTACTTC.

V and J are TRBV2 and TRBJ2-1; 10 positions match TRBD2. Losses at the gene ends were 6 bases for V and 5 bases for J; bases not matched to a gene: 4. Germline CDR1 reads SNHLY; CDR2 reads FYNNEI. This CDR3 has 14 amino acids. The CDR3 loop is CASRLGLADNEQFF. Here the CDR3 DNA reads TGTGCCAGCAGGCTTGGACTAGCGGACAATGAGCAGTTCTTC.

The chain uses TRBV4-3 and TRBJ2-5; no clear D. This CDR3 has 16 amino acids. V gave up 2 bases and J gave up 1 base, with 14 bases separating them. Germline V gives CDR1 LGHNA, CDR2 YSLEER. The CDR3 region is CASSQHVLVGQETQYF. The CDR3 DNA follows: TGCGCCAGCAGCCAACATGTTCTCGTCGGCCAAGAGACCCAGTACTTC.

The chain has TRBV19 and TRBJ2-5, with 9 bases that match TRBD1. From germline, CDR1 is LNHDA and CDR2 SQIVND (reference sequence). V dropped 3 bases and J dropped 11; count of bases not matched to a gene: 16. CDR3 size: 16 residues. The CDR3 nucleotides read TGTGCCAGTAGTATGGGGACAGGGATTGGGGTGGAGGAGCAGTACTTC. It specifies CASSMGTGIGVEEQYF.

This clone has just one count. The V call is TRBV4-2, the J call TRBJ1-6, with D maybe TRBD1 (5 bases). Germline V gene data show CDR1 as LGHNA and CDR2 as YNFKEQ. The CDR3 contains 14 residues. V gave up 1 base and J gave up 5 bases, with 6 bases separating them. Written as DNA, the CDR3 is TGTGCCAGCAGCCAAGCAGGGAATAATTCACCCCTCCACTTT. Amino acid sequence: CASSQAGNNSPLHF.

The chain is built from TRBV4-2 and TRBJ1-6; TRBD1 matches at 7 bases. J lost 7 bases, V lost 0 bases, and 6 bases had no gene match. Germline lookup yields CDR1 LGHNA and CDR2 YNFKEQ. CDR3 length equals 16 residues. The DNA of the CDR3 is TGTGCCAGCAGCCAAGAAATCACAGGGGTCAATTCACCCCTCCACTTT. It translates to CASSQEITGVNSPLHF.

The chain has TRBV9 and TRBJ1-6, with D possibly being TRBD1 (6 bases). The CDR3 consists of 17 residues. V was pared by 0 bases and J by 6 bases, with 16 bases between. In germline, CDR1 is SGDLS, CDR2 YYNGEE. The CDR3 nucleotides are TGTGCCAGCAGCGTAGATCCCGTAGGACAGATTAATTCACCCCTCCACTTT. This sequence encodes CASSVDPVGQINSPLHF.

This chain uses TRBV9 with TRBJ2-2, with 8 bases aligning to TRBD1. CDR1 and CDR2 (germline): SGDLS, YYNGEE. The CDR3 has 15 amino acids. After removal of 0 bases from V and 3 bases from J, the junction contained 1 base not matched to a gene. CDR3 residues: CASSVVDRDTGELFF. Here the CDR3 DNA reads TGTGCCAGCAGCGTAGTGGACAGGGACACCGGGGAGCTGTTTTTT.

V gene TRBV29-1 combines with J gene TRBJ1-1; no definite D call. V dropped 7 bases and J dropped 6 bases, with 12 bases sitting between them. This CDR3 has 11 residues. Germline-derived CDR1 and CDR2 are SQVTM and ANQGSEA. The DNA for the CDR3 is TGCAGCGCCGCGAGACTGGCTGAAGCTTTCTTT. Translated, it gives CSAARLAEAFF.

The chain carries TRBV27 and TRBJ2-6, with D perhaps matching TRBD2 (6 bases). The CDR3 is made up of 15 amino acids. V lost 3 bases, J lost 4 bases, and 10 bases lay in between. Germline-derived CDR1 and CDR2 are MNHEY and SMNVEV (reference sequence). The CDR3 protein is CASSFGAGGANVLTF. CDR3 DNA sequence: TGTGCCAGCAGTTTCGGTGCGGGGGGGGCCAACGTCCTGACTTTC.

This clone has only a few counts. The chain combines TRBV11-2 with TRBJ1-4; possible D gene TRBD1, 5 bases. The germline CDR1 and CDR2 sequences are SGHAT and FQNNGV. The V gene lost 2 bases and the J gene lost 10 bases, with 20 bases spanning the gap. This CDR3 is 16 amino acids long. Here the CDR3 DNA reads TGTGCCAGCAGCTTATTTTCGTCGACAGTAGTAGGAAAACTGTTTTTT. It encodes CASSLFSSTVVGKLFF. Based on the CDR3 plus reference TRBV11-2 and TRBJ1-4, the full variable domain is EAGVAQSPRYKIIEKRQSVAFWCNPISGHATLYWYQQILGQGPKLLIQFQNNGVVDDSQLPKDRFSAERLKGVDSTLKIQPAKLEDSAVYLCASSLFSSTVVGKLFFGSGTQLSVL.

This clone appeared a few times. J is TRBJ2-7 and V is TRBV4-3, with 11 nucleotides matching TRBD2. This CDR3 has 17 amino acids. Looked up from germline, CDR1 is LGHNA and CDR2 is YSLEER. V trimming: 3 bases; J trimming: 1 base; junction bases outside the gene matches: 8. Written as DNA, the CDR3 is TGCGCCAGCAGCCAGGTAGCGGGAGGGCCGTGGTCCTACGAGCAGTACTTC. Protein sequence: CASSQVAGGPWSYEQYF.

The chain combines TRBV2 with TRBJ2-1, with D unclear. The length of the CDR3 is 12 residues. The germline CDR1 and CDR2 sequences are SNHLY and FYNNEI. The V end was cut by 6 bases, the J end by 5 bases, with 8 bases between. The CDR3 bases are TGTGCCAGCAGCCGCGGTGACAATGAGCAGTTCTTC. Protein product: CASSRGDNEQFF.

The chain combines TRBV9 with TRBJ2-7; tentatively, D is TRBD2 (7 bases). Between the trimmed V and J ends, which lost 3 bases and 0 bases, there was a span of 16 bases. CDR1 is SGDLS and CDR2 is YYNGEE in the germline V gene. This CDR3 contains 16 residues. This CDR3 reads CASSADPRGASYEQYF. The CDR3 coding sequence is TGTGCCAGCAGCGCCGACCCCCGGGGGGCCTCCTACGAGCAGTACTTC.

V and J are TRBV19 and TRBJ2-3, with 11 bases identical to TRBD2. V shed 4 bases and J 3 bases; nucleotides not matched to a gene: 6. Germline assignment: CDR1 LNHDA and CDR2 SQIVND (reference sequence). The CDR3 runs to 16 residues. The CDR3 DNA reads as TGTGCCAGTAGTACACTAGCGGGGGTCAAGACAGATACGCAGTATTTT. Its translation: CASSTLAGVKTDTQYF.

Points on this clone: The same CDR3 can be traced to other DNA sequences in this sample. CDR3 DNA: TGTGCCAGCAGCTTAAGACAGGGGGCGGGTGAGCAGTACTTC. It translates to CASSLRQGAGEQYF. The V call is TRBV5-4, the J call TRBJ2-7, with 10 positions matching TRBD1. There are 14 residues in the CDR3. The ends lost 2 bases at V and 7 bases at J; junction bases unmatched: 6. The germline CDR1 and CDR2 sequences are SGHNT and YYREEE (reference sequence).

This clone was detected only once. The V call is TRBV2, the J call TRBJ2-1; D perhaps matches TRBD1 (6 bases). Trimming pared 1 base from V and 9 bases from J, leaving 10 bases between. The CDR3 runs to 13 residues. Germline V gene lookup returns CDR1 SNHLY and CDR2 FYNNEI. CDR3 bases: TGTGCCAGCAGTGAAGGGACAGTCGGTGAGCAGTTCTTC. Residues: CASSEGTVGEQFF. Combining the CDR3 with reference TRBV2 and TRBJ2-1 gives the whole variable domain EPEVTQTPSHQVTQMGQEVILRCVPISNHLYFYWYRQILGQKVEFLVSFYNNEISEKSEIFDDQFSVERPDGSNFTLKIRSTKLEDSAMYFCASSEGTVGEQFFGPGTRLTVL.